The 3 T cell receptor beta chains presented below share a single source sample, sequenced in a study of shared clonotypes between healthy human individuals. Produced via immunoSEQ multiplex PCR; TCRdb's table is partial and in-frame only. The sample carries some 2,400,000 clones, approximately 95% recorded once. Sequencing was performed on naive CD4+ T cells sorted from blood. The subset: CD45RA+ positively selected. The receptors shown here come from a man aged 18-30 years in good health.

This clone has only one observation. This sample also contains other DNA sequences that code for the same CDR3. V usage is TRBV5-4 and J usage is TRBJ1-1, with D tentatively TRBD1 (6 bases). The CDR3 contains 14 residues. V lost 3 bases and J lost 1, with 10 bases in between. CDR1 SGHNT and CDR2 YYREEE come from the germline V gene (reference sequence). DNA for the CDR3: TGTGCCAGCAGCTCACGGACAGCGAACACTGAAGCTTTCTTT. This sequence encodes CASSSRTANTEAFF.

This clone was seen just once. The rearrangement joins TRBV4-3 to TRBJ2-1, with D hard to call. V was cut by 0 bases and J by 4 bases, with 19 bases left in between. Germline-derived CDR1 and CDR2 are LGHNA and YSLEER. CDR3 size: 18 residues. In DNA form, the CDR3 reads TGCGCCAGCAGCCAAGATCTTACTAATCAAATAACTTACAATGAGCAGTTCTTC. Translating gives CASSQDLTNQITYNEQFF.

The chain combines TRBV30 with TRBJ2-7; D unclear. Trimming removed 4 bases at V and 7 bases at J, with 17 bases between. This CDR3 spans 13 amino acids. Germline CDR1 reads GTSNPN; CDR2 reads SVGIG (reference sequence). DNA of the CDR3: TGTGCCTGGACGGGTCTAGGGCCCCGAGAGCAGTACTTC. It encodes CAWTGLGPREQYF.